This T cell receptor (beta chain) was identified during a study of T-cell memory formation after mild COVID-19. Overall study context: Each donor largely had its own TCR clusters. Study-wide results and limits: CD4+ contracting clones were mainly CM and EM; CD8+ ones, EMRA. Researchers found some responding clones in pre-infection memory, a sign that cross-reactive memory joined. Later expanders leaned CD4+, whereas clones that contracted between day 15 and 85 were balanced CD4/CD8.

CDR1 and CDR2 (germline): MNHEY, SVGEGT. The CDR3 length is 15 residues. V dropped 7 bases and J dropped 4 bases, with 19 bases sitting between them. Remarks on this clonotype: Its antigen is still unknown.

TCRdb fed the 5' RACE reads into MiXCR, producing one record per CDR3 protein. The table records 150,000 to 200,000 distinct CDR3 sequences, about 28% of them present only once. The chain recombines TRBV6-2 or TRBV6-3 with TRBJ1-1; D unclear. The sequencing sample was made of PBMCs or a T cell subset sorted from them (not recorded which). The source is an adult woman who had mild COVID-19 (a few samples of this study predate the infection). Cell type and time point are not known. The CDR3 is CASTHGTSEGTEAFF. The CDR3 region has the DNA TGTGCCAGCACCCACGGCACATCCGAAGGCACTGAAGCTTTCTTT.